One sample yielded the 13 T cell receptor beta chains listed below, sequenced in a study of blood T cells in healthy people across ages. Primers used in a second PCR of roughly 6 to 12 cycles were a sample-barcoded 5' primer and a J-beta primer mix. TCRdb called the 5' RACE reads again in MiXCR, with one record for every CDR3 protein. This table has 730,000 or so distinct CDR3 sequences, roughly 43% appearing once. The sample consisted of blood. The receptors were sampled from a man older than 75 in good health.

In the case of this clonotype: A much larger clonotype is one base distant, so this may be a read error. The chain recombines TRBV6-5 with TRBJ2-1; 8 bases map to TRBD1. Germline loops: CDR1 MNHEY, CDR2 SVGAGI. This CDR3 contains 15 residues. CDR3: CASSPGGEVYSEQFF. The CDR3 region has the DNA TGTGCCAGCAGTCCAGGGGGCGAGGTGTACAGTGAGCAGTTCTTC.

This clonotype has more than one count but fewer than ten. This rearrangement joins TRBV28 to TRBJ2-5; D is tentatively TRBD1 or TRBD2 (5 bases each). Germline CDR1 MDHEN, CDR2 SYDVKM. This CDR3 contains 13 residues. V was clipped by 3 bases and J by 11 bases, with 16 bases between them. The CDR3, as DNA: TGTGCCAGCAGTTTGTTGAGGGTGGGGGAGCAGTACTTC. Protein product: CASSLLRVGEQYF.

The chain joins TRBV20-1 to TRBJ1-2; D may be TRBD1 (6 bases). The CDR3 runs to 15 residues. Germline-derived CDR1 and CDR2 are DFQATT and SNEGSKA (reference sequence). The germline V and J ends were trimmed by 4 bases and 6 bases, with 21 bases remaining between them. The CDR3 DNA reads as TGCAGTGCTACGAAAACAGGGAGGATGAGCGATGGCTACACCTTC. It yields the protein CSATKTGRMSDGYTF.

The chain links TRBV7-8 to TRBJ2-1, with 12 bases fitting TRBD2. The CDR3 totals 18 residues. CDR1 is SGHVS, CDR2 FQNEAQ, per germline. The junction had 11 bases not matched to a gene; V was cut back by 0 bases and J by 8 bases. The CDR3 sequence: CASSLALPVLAGGDEQFF. DNA for the CDR3: TGTGCCAGCAGCTTAGCGCTCCCCGTACTAGCGGGGGGCGATGAGCAGTTCTTC.

This chain connects TRBV6-1 to TRBJ2-1; 12 nucleotides match TRBD2. The CDR3 consists of 14 residues. Germline V gives CDR1 MNHNS, CDR2 SASEGT. Trimming cost V 1 base and J 10 bases; bases outside gene matches: 2. CDR3 sequence reads: CASSEGLAGVEQFF. The CDR3 nucleotides read TGTGCCAGCAGTGAAGGACTAGCGGGAGTAGAGCAGTTCTTC.

This chain joins TRBV12-3 or TRBV12-4 and TRBJ2-2, with TRBD1 as a possible D gene (5 bases). The germline V and J ends were trimmed by 6 bases and 5 bases, with 16 bases remaining between them. The CDR3 is 15 amino acids. The CDR3 is CASRPTESITGELFF. For the CDR3, the DNA is TGTGCCAGCAGACCGACAGAATCGATTACCGGGGAGCTGTTTTTT.

The CDR3 loop is CASSLTDTYNNEQYF. In DNA form, the CDR3 reads TGTGCCAGCAGCCTGACCGATACCTACAACAATGAGCAGTACTTC. V is TRBV11-3 and J is TRBJ2-1, with D unresolved. Judging by the DNA end, TRBJ2-7 fits better; the J call may be wrong. The CDR3 consists of 15 residues. Germline-derived CDR1 and CDR2 are SGHNT and YENEEA.

The CDR3 sequence is CSVGHNEQFF. As DNA, the CDR3 is TGCAGCGTTGGTCACAATGAGCAGTTCTTC. The chain has TRBV29-1 and TRBJ2-1, with unresolved D. Per the germline V gene, CDR1 is SQVTM and CDR2 is ANQGSEA. The CDR3 contains 10 residues. Deletions cut 4 bases from V and 5 bases from J, with 3 bases between.

This clonotype has a handful of counts. The chain carries TRBV7-3 and TRBJ2-3, with 8 bases identical to TRBD2. Trimming cost V 4 bases and J 0 bases; bases outside gene matches: 15. The CDR3 loop spans 19 amino acids. Germline CDR1 SGHTA, CDR2 FQGTGA. The CDR3 sequence is CASSSPPGGRLPSTDTQYF. Written as DNA, the CDR3 is TGTGCCAGCAGCTCCCCCCCCGGCGGGAGGCTCCCTAGCACAGATACGCAGTATTTT.

To note about this clonotype: This may be a read error: a much more frequent sequence differs by one nucleotide. The genes are TRBV5-1 and TRBJ2-5; 10 bases map to TRBD2. CDR3 size: 16 residues. CDR1 is SGHRS and CDR2 is YFSETQ in the germline V gene. Germline trimming cut 4 bases from V and 5 bases from J; bases unmatched to any gene: 11. The DNA of the CDR3 is TGCGCCAGCAGCGTGGCGCCTAGCGGGGGTCGGGAGACCCAGTACTTC. The encoded protein is CASSVAPSGGRETQYF. Supplemented by reference TRBV5-1 and TRBJ2-5, the full variable domain reads KAGVTQTPRYLIKTRGQQVTLSCSPISGHRSVSWYQQTPGQGLQFLFEYFSETQRNKGNFPGRFSGRQFSNSRSEMNVSTLELGDSALYLCASSVAPSGGRETQYFGPGTRLLVL.

This chain joins TRBV24-1 and TRBJ1-1, with D unclear. The CDR3 is 14 amino acids. Between the trimmed V and J ends, which lost 4 bases and 0 bases, there was a span of 8 bases. Germline CDR1 and CDR2: KGHDR and SFDVKD. CDR3 amino acids: CATSEGGMNTEAFF. DNA of the CDR3: TGTGCCACCAGTGAGGGAGGGATGAACACTGAAGCTTTCTTT.

V usage is TRBV29-1 and J usage is TRBJ2-7, with D perhaps matching TRBD2 (5 bases). Per the germline V gene, CDR1 is SQVTM and CDR2 is ANQGSEA. V lost 7 bases, J lost 7 bases, and 14 bases lay in between. The CDR3 loop spans 11 amino acids. Here the CDR3 DNA reads TGCAGCGGGAAGCGGCAAGCTGAGCAGTACTTC. Translation gives CSGKRQAEQYF.

This clonotype appeared many times. The rearrangement links TRBV7-2 to TRBJ2-7; the D is unclear. CDR3 length: 11 amino acids. The germline V gene encodes CDR1 SGHTA and CDR2 FQGNSA. Trimming shortened V by 7 bases and J by 6 bases, and 10 bases separated the two germline ends. This chain's CDR3 is CASTSLGEQYF. DNA of the CDR3: TGTGCCAGCACTTCGCTCGGCGAGCAGTACTTC.